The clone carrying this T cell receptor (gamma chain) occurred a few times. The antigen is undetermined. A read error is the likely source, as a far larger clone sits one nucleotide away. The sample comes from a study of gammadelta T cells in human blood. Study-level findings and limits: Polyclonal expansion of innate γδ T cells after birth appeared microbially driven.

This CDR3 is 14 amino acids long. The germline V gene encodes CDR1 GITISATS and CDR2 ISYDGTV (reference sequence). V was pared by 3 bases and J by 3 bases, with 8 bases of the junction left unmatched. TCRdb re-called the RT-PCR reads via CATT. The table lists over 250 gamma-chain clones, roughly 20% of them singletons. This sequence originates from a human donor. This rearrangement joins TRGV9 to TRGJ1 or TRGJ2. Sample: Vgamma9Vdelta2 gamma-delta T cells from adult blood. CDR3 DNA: TGTGCCTTGTGGGAGCTCTCGAGTTATTATAAGAAACTCTTT. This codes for CALWELSSYYKKLF.